This TCR beta chain is drawn from a study of T cells in Graves' hyperthyroidism and ophthalmopathy. Looking at the study overall: Staff took peripheral blood when the initial diagnosis was made, before any treatment began.

Graves' hyperthyroidism was deemed stable absent ophthalmopathy progression within 18 months. This clonotype was seen at least ten times. Trimming cost V 5 bases and J 3 bases; bases outside gene matches: 9. This CDR3 region has 16 residues. From germline, CDR1 is DFQATT and CDR2 SNEGSKA (reference sequence). Amplification of TCR beta CDR3 regions was performed using RNA transcripts as template. HTBI primers were employed in a first-round RT-PCR of the TCR CDR3. MiXCR was run by TCRdb on the multiplex PCR reads, yielding one entry per CDR3 protein. The sample holds 700,000 or so distinct CDR3 sequences, roughly 15% seen once.

The receptor was isolated from a man in his late teens or twenties with Graves' hyperthyroidism. The chain recombines TRBV20-1 with TRBJ2-5; 13 nucleotides match TRBD2. The sequenced material came from blood. CDR3 in DNA: TGCAGTGCTTCAGGGACTAGCGGGGCCCTCAAAGAGACCCAGTACTTC. This sequence encodes CSASGTSGALKETQYF.